This is a list of T cell receptor beta chains from one sample in a study of somatic mutations in cytotoxic T cells in rheumatoid arthritis. Here immunoSEQ multiplex PCR was the method, and the copy in TCRdb shows in-frame clones only, minus some. This sample has around 20,000 clones; about 70% occur once, and the top ten carry more than 15%. Material for sequencing was CD8+ T cells sorted from blood. The source is an adult with rheumatoid arthritis. The conserved cysteine and the conserved F or W are not part of the CDR3 here. The D gene is left open where the match is weak.

d_call	v_call	j_call	cdr3_aa
-	TRBV7-9	TRBJ1-5	ASSLEGVLNQPQH
-	TRBV29-1	TRBJ2-7	SVAETAYEQY
TRBD2	TRBV4-1	TRBJ2-3	ATNWGSGGTTDTQY
-	TRBV7-9	TRBJ2-3	ASSSWGEDTQY
-	TRBV6-6	TRBJ2-3	ASSYMGAFTDTQY
TRBD1	TRBV10-2	TRBJ1-1	ASSELGTDNTEAF
-	TRBV19	TRBJ1-5	ASIGRILH
-	TRBV2	TRBJ1-5	ASRQGSQPQH
-	TRBV15	TRBJ1-6	ATSSVGGPLH
-	TRBV28	TRBJ2-3	ASSWIDTQY
-	TRBV28	TRBJ2-2	ASSFYEGTGELF
-	TRBV4-3	TRBJ1-1	ASSQQAELRNTEAF
TRBD1	TRBV4-3	TRBJ1-5	ASSQDPGTGLNQPQH
-	TRBV6-5	TRBJ2-1	ASAYLGGNEQF
TRBD1	TRBV5-1	TRBJ2-7	ASRFTGAYEQY
-	TRBV5-4	TRBJ2-7	ASSWGRGYEQY
TRBD2	TRBV6-6	TRBJ2-7	ASSYGGVPGQY
TRBD1	TRBV9	TRBJ2-7	ASRKGQGVSYEQY
-	TRBV9	TRBJ2-2	ASSVGGFPGAGELF
-	TRBV27	TRBJ2-7	ASFSGHEQY
-	TRBV7-8	TRBJ2-5	ASSNLGLGGETQY
TRBD2	TRBV19	TRBJ2-7	ASRSTGTSLYEQY
TRBD1	TRBV28	TRBJ2-3	ASSDRGRVSELVDTQY
TRBD1	TRBV6-5	TRBJ1-3	ASSLTGGYGNTIY
-	TRBV4-1	TRBJ2-1	ASSQEGGTVTYNEQF
TRBD2	TRBV13	TRBJ2-1	ASSPSGASYNEQF
TRBD1	TRBV13	TRBJ1-4	ASSLGRGQGREKLF
TRBD2	TRBV28	TRBJ2-5	ASNTPLAGQETQY
-	TRBV13	TRBJ2-7	ASSTPGHNYEQY
TRBD1	TRBV6-5	TRBJ1-3	ASSYSGTDGNTIY
TRBD1	TRBV6-6	TRBJ2-3	ASSYSRQGADTQY
-	TRBV6-5	TRBJ1-2	ASSYMEGDGYT
-	TRBV15	TRBJ2-3	ATSRQGNTDTQY
TRBD2	TRBV6-5	TRBJ2-1	ASTSGSGAEQF
-	TRBV7-9	TRBJ2-2	ASSPARGPNTGELF
-	TRBV6-5	TRBJ1-2	ASSGGVGLDGYT
-	TRBV27	TRBJ1-1	ASSLHSGSLEAF